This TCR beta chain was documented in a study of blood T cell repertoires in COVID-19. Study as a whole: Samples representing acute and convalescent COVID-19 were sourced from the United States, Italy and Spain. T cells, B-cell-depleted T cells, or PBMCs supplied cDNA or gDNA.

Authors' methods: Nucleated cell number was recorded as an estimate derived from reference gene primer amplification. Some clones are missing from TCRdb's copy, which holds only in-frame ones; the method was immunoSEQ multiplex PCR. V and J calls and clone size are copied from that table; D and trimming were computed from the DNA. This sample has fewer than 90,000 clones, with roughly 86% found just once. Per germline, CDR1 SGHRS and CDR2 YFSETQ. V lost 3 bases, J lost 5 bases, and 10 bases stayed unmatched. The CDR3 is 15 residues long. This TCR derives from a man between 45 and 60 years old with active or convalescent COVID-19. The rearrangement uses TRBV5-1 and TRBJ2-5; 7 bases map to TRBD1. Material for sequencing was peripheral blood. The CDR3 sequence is CASSSPGQPGETQYF. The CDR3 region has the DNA TGCGCCAGCAGCTCTCCGGGACAGCCAGGGGAGACCCAGTACTTC.